This T cell receptor beta chain originates from a study of T cells in Graves' hyperthyroidism and ophthalmopathy. This clonotype was counted many times. Relative to the germline gene, one junction end is altered; a read error may explain this. Researchers took RNA transcripts and amplified the TCR beta CDR3 regions from them. First-round RT-PCR with HTBI primers amplified the TCR CDR3 region. MiXCR, run by TCRdb on the multiplex PCR reads, gives a single entry per CDR3 protein. Of around 300,000 distinct CDR3 sequences in the sample, roughly 15% were seen once. Germline V lookup: CDR1 SGHRS, CDR2 YFSETQ. The CDR3 is 12 residues long.

The V gene is TRBV5-1, the J gene TRBJ2-7; TRBD2 is a possible D gene (5 bases). The sequenced sample consisted of blood. The receptor comes from a woman aged 45-65 years with Graves' hyperthyroidism that later progressed to Graves' ophthalmopathy. The CDR3 spells CASSLEGYEQYF. CDR3 nucleotides: TGTGCCAGCAGTTTAGAGGGATACGAGCAGTACTTC.